The 8 T cell receptor beta chains reported below all come from one sample, sequenced in a study of identical twins. TCRdb reanalysed the 5' RACE reads using MiXCR and keeps one entry per CDR3 protein. The sample shows 1.5 million to 2 million distinct CDR3 sequences, about 31% of them seen only once. Material: cord blood. The receptor set was obtained from a newborn girl in good health.

This rearrangement joins TRBV25-1 to TRBJ1-4; D is uncertain. The CDR3 is made up of 11 amino acids. Trimming took 6 bases from V and 14 from J, leaving 13 bases between them. The germline gives CDR1 MGHDK, CDR2 SYGVNS. The CDR3 bases are TGTGCCAGCAGCCTGGCGCAGTACCTGTTTTTT. Amino acid sequence: CASSLAQYLFF.

This clonotype has more than one count but fewer than ten. The CDR3 region has the DNA TGCGCCAGCAGCTTGGGAGGACTAGCGGGTCCAATGATAAAGCAGTTCTTC. Its translation is CASSLGGLAGPMIKQFF. This sequence joins TRBV5-1 and TRBJ2-1; 11 bases are shared with TRBD2. V was pared by 0 bases and J by 11 bases, with 13 bases of the junction left unmatched. Germline-derived CDR1 and CDR2 are SGHRS and YFSETQ. CDR3 size: 17 residues.

As to this clonotype: A much larger clone is a single base away; this may be a read error. This chain connects TRBV6-5 to TRBJ1-2; D remains unclear. This CDR3 spans 14 amino acids. Germline assignment: CDR1 MNHEY and CDR2 SVGAGI. For the CDR3, the DNA is TGTGCCGGCAGTTACGACGGATCGAGCTATGGCTACACCTTC. It is translated as CAGSYDGSSYGYTF.

CDR3 loop: CASSYSIGAGELFF. The DNA for the CDR3 is TGTGCCAGCAGTTACTCGATCGGGGCCGGGGAGCTGTTTTTT. The chain employs TRBV6-5 and TRBJ2-2; D perhaps matches TRBD2 (5 bases). V was pared by 0 bases and J by 6 bases, with 8 bases between. CDR1 MNHEY and CDR2 SVGAGI come from the germline V gene. This CDR3 comprises 14 residues.

This clonotype was detected a few times. The chain recombines TRBV10-3 with TRBJ2-1; 7 bases map to TRBD2. V lost 10 bases and J lost 8; bases outside the gene matches: 14. This CDR3 is built from 14 residues. Germline V gene sequence: CDR1 ENHRY, CDR2 SYGVKD. Written as DNA, the CDR3 is TGTGCCACCAAGACTAGCCGGGGGTGGGATGAGCAGTTCTTC. It encodes CATKTSRGWDEQFF.

The genes are TRBV27 and TRBJ1-2, with D tentatively TRBD1 (5 bases). Germline assignment: CDR1 MNHEY and CDR2 SMNVEV (reference sequence). Trimming cost V 2 bases and J 8 bases, with 30 bases left between them. The CDR3 covers 19 residues. In DNA, the CDR3 is TGTGCCAGCAGTTTACGTGGGGGTGTAACCGCCTTAATCTCGGGGGGCTACACCTTC. As protein: CASSLRGGVTALISGGYTF.

CDR3 in amino acids: CASSVVPGLVDEQYF. In DNA form, the CDR3 reads TGTGCCAGCAGCGTAGTACCTGGACTAGTAGACGAGCAGTACTTC. The rearrangement links TRBV9 to TRBJ2-7, with 7 bases lining up with TRBD2. Germline loops: CDR1 SGDLS, CDR2 YYNGEE. This CDR3 has 15 amino acids. V was clipped by 0 bases and J by 5 bases; unmatched bases: 8.

The table lists this clonotype with a few counts. V usage is TRBV28 and J usage is TRBJ2-3; D is uncertain. This CDR3 comprises 14 residues. With 6 bases removed from V and 1 base from J, the gap between germline ends came to 11 bases. Germline V lookup: CDR1 MDHEN, CDR2 SYDVKM. CDR3: CASRTALGTDTQYF. The CDR3 DNA is TGTGCCAGCAGGACGGCCCTGGGCACAGATACGCAGTATTTT.